This TCR beta chain was observed in a study of blood T cell repertoires in COVID-19. On this clone itself: The same CDR3 also results from other DNA sequences found in this sample.

Grouping used clinical history reported by participants in a survey and questionnaire. The repertoire was sequenced with immunoSEQ multiplex PCR; TCRdb's copy has only in-frame clones and lacks some. The sample holds approximately 450,000 clones, about 90% seen once. The length of the CDR3 is 12 residues. V lost 6 bases and J 3 bases, leaving 8 bases between the germline ends. The germline V gene encodes CDR1 LNHDA and CDR2 SQIVND (reference sequence). Source material: PBMCs or T cells enriched from blood (not recorded which). The V call is TRBV19, the J call TRBJ1-1, with D unresolved. The receptor was isolated from a woman aged 18-29 years with acute COVID-19. CDR3: CASSPGYTEAFF. In nucleotides, the CDR3 is TGTGCCAGTAGCCCGGGTTACACTGAAGCTTTCTTT.